The present T cell receptor (beta chain) was sequenced within a study of shared clonotypes between healthy human individuals. General study points: The study found lower generation probabilities in non-shared clonotypes than in those shared by all four donors. In a few donors, about 5% of naive CD4 clonotypes appeared in common. Generally, estimated richness proved larger in naive subsets than it did in memory subsets.

Remarks on this clone: The antigen is not known.

Some clones are missing from TCRdb's copy, which holds only in-frame ones; the method was immunoSEQ multiplex PCR. This sample has 2,100,000 or so clones, with approximately 96% found just once. The TCR sequence derives from a man younger than 35 in good health. The sequenced sample consisted of naive CD4+ T cells sorted from blood. Subset described: CD45RA+ positively selected.

CDR3: CASTLWTELNYGYTF. CDR3 coding DNA: TGTGCCAGCACCCTATGGACAGAACTTAACTATGGCTACACCTTC. This chain connects TRBV6-1 to TRBJ1-2; the D gene is possibly TRBD1 (6 bases). In germline, CDR1 is MNHNS, CDR2 SASEGT. V was pared by 7 bases and J by 1 base, with 16 bases between. This CDR3 region has 15 residues.